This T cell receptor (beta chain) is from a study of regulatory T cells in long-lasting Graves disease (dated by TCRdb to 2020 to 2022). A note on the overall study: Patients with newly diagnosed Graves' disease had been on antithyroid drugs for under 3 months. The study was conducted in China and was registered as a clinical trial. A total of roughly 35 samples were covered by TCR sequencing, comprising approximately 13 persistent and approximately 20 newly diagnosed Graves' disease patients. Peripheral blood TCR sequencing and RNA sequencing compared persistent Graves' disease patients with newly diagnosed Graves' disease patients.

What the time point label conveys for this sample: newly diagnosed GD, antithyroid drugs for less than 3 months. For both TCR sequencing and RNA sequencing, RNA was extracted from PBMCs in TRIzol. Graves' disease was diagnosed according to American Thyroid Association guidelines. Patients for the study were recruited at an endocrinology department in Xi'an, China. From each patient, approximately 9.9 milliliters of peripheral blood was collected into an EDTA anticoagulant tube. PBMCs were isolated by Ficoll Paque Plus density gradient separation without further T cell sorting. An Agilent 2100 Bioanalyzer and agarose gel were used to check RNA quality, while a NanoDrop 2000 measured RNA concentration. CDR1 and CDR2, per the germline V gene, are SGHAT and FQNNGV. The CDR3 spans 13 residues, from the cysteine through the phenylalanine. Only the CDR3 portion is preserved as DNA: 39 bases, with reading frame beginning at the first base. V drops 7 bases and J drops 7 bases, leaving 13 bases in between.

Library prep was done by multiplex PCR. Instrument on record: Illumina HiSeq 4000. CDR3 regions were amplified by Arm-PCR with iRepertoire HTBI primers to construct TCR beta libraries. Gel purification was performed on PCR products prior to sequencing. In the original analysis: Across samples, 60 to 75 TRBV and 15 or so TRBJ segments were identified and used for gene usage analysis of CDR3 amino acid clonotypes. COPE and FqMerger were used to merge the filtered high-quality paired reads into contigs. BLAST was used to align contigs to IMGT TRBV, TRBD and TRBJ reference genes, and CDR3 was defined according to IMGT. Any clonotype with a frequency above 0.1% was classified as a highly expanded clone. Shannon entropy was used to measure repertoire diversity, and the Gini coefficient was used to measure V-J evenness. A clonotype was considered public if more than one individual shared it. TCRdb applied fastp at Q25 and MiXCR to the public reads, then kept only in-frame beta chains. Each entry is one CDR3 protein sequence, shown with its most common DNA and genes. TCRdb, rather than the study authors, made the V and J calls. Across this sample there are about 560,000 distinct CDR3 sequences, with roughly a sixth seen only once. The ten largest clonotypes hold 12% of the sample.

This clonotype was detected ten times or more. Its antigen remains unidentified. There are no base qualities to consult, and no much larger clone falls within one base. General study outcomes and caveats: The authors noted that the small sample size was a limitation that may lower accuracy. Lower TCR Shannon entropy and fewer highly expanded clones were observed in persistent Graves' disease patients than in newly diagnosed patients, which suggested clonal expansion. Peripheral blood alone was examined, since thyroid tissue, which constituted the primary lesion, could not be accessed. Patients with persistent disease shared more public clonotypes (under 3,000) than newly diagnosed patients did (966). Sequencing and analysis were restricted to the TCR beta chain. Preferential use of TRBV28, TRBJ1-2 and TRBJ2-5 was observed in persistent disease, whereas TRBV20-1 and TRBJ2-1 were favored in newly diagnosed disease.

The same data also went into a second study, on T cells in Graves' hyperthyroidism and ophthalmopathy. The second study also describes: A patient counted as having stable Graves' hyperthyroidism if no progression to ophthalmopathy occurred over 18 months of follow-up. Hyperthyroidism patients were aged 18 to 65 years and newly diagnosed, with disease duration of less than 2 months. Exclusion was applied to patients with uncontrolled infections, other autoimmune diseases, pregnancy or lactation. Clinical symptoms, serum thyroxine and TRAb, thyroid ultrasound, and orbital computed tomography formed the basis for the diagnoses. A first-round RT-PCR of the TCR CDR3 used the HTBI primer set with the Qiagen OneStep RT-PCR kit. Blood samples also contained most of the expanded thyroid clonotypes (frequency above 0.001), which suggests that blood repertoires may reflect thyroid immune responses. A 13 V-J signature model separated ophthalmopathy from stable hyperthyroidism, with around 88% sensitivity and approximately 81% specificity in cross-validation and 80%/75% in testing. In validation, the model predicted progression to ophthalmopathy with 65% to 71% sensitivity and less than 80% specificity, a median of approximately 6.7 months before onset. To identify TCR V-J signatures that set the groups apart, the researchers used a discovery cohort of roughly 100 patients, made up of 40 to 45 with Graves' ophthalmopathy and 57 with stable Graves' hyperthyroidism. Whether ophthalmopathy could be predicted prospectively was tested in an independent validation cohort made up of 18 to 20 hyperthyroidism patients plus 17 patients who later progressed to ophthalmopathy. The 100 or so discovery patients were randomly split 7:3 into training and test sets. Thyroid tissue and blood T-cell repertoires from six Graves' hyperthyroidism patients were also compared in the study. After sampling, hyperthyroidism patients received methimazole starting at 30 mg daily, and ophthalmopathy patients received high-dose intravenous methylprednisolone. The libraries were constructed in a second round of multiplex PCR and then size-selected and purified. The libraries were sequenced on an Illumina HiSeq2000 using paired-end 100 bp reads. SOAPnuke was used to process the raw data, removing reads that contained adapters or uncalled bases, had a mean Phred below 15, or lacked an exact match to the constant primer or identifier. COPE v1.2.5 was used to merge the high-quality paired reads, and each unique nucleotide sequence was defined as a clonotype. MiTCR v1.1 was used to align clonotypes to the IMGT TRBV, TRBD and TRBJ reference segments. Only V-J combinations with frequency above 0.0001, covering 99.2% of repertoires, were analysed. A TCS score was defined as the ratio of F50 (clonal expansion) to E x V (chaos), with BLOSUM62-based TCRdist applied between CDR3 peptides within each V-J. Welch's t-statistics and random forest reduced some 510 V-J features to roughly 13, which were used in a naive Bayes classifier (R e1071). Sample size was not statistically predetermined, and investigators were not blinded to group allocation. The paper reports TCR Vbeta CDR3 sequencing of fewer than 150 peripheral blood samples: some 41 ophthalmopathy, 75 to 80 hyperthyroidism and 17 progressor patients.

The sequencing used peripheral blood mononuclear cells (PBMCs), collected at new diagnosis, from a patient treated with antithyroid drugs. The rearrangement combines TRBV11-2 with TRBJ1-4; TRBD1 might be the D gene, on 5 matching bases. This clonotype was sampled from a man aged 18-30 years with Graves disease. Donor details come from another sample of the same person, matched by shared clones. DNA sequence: TGTGCCAGCAACTGGGGGGGAGGTGAAAAACTGTTTTTT. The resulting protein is CASNWGGGEKLFF. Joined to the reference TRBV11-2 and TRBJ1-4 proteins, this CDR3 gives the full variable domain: EAGVAQSPRYKIIEKRQSVAFWCNPISGHATLYWYQQILGQGPKLLIQFQNNGVVDDSQLPKDRFSAERLKGVDSTLKIQPAKLEDSAVYLCASNWGGGEKLFFGSGTQLSVL.